Listed below are T cell receptor beta chains from one sample, sequenced in a study of cytomegalovirus exposure and HLA in healthy donors. Profiling relied on immunoSEQ multiplex PCR, and the TCRdb table lists in-frame clones only, not all of them. The sample lists 100,000 to 150,000 clones, approximately 70% occurring once. The sequenced sample consisted of PBMCs. The receptors here all came from a man aged 60 to 69 in good health and CMV-seropositive. Each CDR3 is given with its conserved first and last residue. A D gene is named only where the DNA matches it firmly. A clone size is listed for some rows: how often the clone was seen (once, few, many), or a class if it is expanded.

D	V	size	J	CDR3	DNA
TRBD2	TRBV30	-	TRBJ2-3	CAWSASNGGGTDTQYF	TGTGCCTGGAGTGCCTCTAACGGGGGGGGCACAGATACGCAGTATTTT
-	TRBV7-3	-	TRBJ1-1	CASSLHRGGTEAFF	TGTGCCAGCAGCTTACATCGGGGGGGCACTGAAGCTTTCTTT
-	TRBV28	-	TRBJ2-7	CASSLGMQVIYEQYF	TGTGCCAGCAGTTTAGGTATGCAGGTGATCTACGAGCAGTACTTC
TRBD1	TRBV11-2	-	TRBJ1-2	CASSSPRTGQGYTF	TGTGCCAGCAGCTCACCAAGGACAGGGCAAGGCTACACCTTC
TRBD1	TRBV5-6	-	TRBJ2-7	CASSSGQAYSYEQYF	TGTGCCAGCAGTTCAGGACAGGCTTACTCCTACGAGCAGTACTTC
-	TRBV25-1	-	TRBJ1-1	CASSEWNGVNTEAFF	TGTGCCAGCAGTGAATGGAACGGGGTGAACACTGAAGCTTTCTTT
TRBD2	TRBV11-2	few	TRBJ2-3	CASSFTSGGAVDTQYF	TGTGCCAGCAGCTTCACTAGCGGGGGGGCCGTAGATACGCAGTATTTT
-	TRBV19	few	TRBJ1-2	CASRFMITGFGYTF	TGTGCCAGTAGATTTATGATCACAGGGTTCGGCTACACCTTC
-	TRBV29-1	-	TRBJ2-1	CSVAPHGGLLTFF	TGCAGCGTTGCCCCACACGGAGGTCTCCTGACGTTCTTC
-	TRBV5-6	-	TRBJ1-1	CASSFTGYGTEAFF	TGTGCCAGCAGCTTCACAGGGTACGGCACTGAAGCTTTCTTT
TRBD2	TRBV6-5	-	TRBJ2-5	CASSYRRGGGETQYF	TGTGCCAGCAGTTACAGGCGGGGGGGCGGGGAGACCCAGTACTTC
TRBD1	TRBV11-2	-	TRBJ2-6	CASSPGRGLSGANVLTF	TGTGCCAGCAGCCCGGGTAGGGGGCTCTCTGGGGCCAACGTCCTGACTTTC
TRBD1	TRBV7-9	-	TRBJ1-4	CASSLRSGQGLLTNEKLFF	TGTGCCAGCAGCTTACGTTCAGGACAGGGTTTATTAACTAATGAAAAACTGTTTTTT
-	TRBV19	-	TRBJ1-4	CASTLGRGSGKLFF	TGTGCCAGTACCCTGGGTAGGGGGAGTGGAAAACTGTTTTTT
TRBD2	TRBV5-1	-	TRBJ2-2	CASSLLGLASGTGELFF	TGCGCCAGCAGCTTGTTAGGACTAGCGAGCGGCACCGGGGAGCTGTTTTTT
-	TRBV11-3	-	TRBJ2-1	CASSLETGDYNEQFF	TGTGCCAGCAGCTTAGAGACAGGCGATTACAATGAGCAGTTCTTC
-	TRBV11-2	-	TRBJ2-2	CASSPGTRTNTGELFF	TGTGCCAGCAGCCCCGGGACAAGAACGAACACCGGGGAGCTGTTTTTT
TRBD1	TRBV2	-	TRBJ2-2	CASSDQGATGELFF	TGTGCCAGCAGTGATCAGGGGGCAACCGGGGAGCTGTTTTTT
-	TRBV29-1	-	TRBJ1-3	CSALGQFGNTIYF	TGCAGTGCCCTGGGACAATTTGGGAACACCATATATTTT
TRBD1	TRBV27	-	TRBJ2-5	CASRPGTGGAWETQYF	TGTGCCAGCAGACCAGGGACAGGGGGCGCGTGGGAGACCCAGTACTTC
TRBD1	TRBV30	few	TRBJ2-7	CAWSTGGPRRYEQYF	TGTGCCTGGAGTACAGGGGGCCCCCGACGATACGAGCAGTACTTC
TRBD1	TRBV29-1	-	TRBJ2-7	CSVVGQGYEQYF	TGCAGCGTTGTGGGACAGGGTTACGAGCAGTACTTC
-	TRBV10-1	-	TRBJ2-7	CASSEAPGDYEQYF	TGCGCCAGCAGTGAGGCCCCAGGGGACTACGAGCAGTACTTC
-	TRBV10-2	-	TRBJ2-5	CASKIGVQPYQETQYF	TGCGCCAGCAAAATCGGGGTCCAACCGTACCAAGAGACCCAGTACTTC
-	TRBV28	-	TRBJ2-1	CASSFPLTYNEQFF	TGTGCCAGCAGTTTCCCCTTAACCTACAATGAGCAGTTCTTC
-	TRBV7-9	-	TRBJ1-1	CASSLIREDTEAFF	TGTGCCAGCAGCTTGATCAGGGAGGACACTGAAGCTTTCTTT
-	TRBV10-3	-	TRBJ1-2	CAISDPKGNRARGYTF	TGTGCCATCAGTGACCCTAAGGGGAACAGGGCTCGGGGCTACACCTTC
TRBD1	TRBV11-2	few	TRBJ2-3	CASSVRTGQSDTQYF	TGTGCCAGCAGCGTGAGGACAGGGCAATCCGATACGCAGTATTTT
TRBD2	TRBV9	-	TRBJ2-1	CASNDRLAGGASEQFF	TGTGCCAGCAACGACAGATTAGCGGGGGGGGCCAGTGAGCAGTTCTTC
TRBD1	TRBV28	-	TRBJ1-2	CASSFQGQGQGYGYTF	TGTGCCAGCAGTTTCCAAGGACAGGGGCAGGGCTATGGCTACACCTTC
-	TRBV11-2	-	TRBJ1-5	CASSPITGQPQHF	TGTGCCAGCAGCCCAATTACGGGGCAGCCCCAGCATTTT
TRBD2	TRBV5-1	-	TRBJ2-5	CASSLGIAGGQETQYF	TGCGCCAGCAGCTTGGGGATAGCGGGGGGCCAAGAGACCCAGTACTTC
-	TRBV11-2	few	TRBJ2-7	CASSLRTEGAPGTYF	TGTGCCAGCAGCTTGCGGACGGAAGGGGCACCGGGTACGTACTTC
TRBD1	TRBV15	-	TRBJ2-2	CATSRGQGGYGGELFF	TGTGCCACCAGCAGAGGACAGGGGGGATATGGTGGGGAGCTGTTTTTT
-	TRBV6-6	-	TRBJ1-1	CASSSQMNTEAFF	TGTGCCAGCAGTTCCCAGATGAACACTGAAGCTTTCTTT
-	TRBV5-6	many	TRBJ1-4	CASSLDGSGATNEKLFF	TGTGCCAGCAGCTTGGATGGCTCTGGAGCAACTAATGAAAAACTGTTTTTT
TRBD1	TRBV11-1	-	TRBJ2-5	CASSSDRGHGETQYF	TGTGCCAGCAGTTCGGACAGGGGGCATGGAGAGACCCAGTACTTC
-	TRBV5-1	-	TRBJ1-4	CASSSGRRQGYEKLFF	TGCGCCAGCAGCTCAGGACGGCGGCAGGGATATGAAAAACTGTTTTTT
-	TRBV6-1	once	TRBJ2-3	CATTFLDTQYF	TGTGCCACAACATTCTTAGATACGCAGTATTTT
-	TRBV27	-	TRBJ1-1	CASSSGDTEAFF	TGTGCCAGCAGCTCAGGGGACACTGAAGCTTTCTTT
-	TRBV11-3	few	TRBJ2-7	CASSPTRGSREQYF	TGTGCCAGCAGCCCGACAAGGGGATCCCGCGAGCAGTACTTC
TRBD1	TRBV2	once	TRBJ1-6	CASSLRTGWGSPLHF	TGTGCCAGCAGTTTACGGACAGGCTGGGGTTCACCCCTCCACTTT
TRBD2	TRBV7-3	-	TRBJ2-1	CASSSGLAGGPEQFF	TGTGCCAGCAGCTCGGGACTAGCGGGGGGGCCTGAGCAGTTCTTC
-	TRBV4-1	few	TRBJ2-7	CASSQETATYEQYF	TGCGCCAGCAGCCAAGAGACAGCTACCTACGAGCAGTACTTC
-	TRBV4-2	-	TRBJ1-6	CASSQDKSGGSLRAPLHF	TGTGCCAGCAGCCAAGACAAATCGGGGGGCAGCCTGCGAGCACCCCTCCACTTT
TRBD1	TRBV9	-	TRBJ1-4	CASSVAGGNEKLFF	TGTGCCAGCAGCGTAGCAGGGGGGAATGAAAAACTGTTTTTT
-	TRBV7-2	-	TRBJ2-7	CASSPRGEMTYEQYF	TGTGCCAGCAGTCCCCGGGGAGAGATGACCTACGAGCAGTACTTC
-	TRBV7-9	-	TRBJ2-7	CASSLIGYEQYF	TGTGCCAGCAGCCTGATCGGTTACGAGCAGTACTTC
-	TRBV19	-	TRBJ1-1	CASSLRDTSNTEAFF	TGTGCCAGTAGTCTACGGGACACTTCGAACACTGAAGCTTTCTTT
-	TRBV21-1	-	TRBJ1-2	CASRIPGEGYTF	TGTGCCAGCAGGATCCCAGGGGAAGGATACACCTTC
TRBD1	TRBV27	-	TRBJ1-5	CASRAEQGPNQPQHF	TGTGCCAGCAGGGCCGAACAGGGGCCAAATCAGCCCCAGCATTTT
TRBD2	TRBV25-1	-	TRBJ2-5	CASSGTSGGDETQYF	TGTGCCAGCAGCGGGACTAGCGGGGGGGATGAGACCCAGTACTTC
-	TRBV28	once	TRBJ1-5	CASTPGRDRRVQPQHF	TGTGCCAGCACCCCTGGCCGGGACCGGAGGGTTCAGCCCCAGCATTTT